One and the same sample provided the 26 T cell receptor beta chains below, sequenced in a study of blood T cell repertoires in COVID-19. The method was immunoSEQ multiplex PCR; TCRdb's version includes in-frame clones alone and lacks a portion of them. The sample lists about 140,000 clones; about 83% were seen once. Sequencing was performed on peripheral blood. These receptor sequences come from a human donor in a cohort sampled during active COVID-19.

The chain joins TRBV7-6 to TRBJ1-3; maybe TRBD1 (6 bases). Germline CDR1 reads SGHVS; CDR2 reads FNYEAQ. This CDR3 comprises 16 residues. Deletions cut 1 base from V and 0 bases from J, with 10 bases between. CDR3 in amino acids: CASSLGTASSGNTIYF. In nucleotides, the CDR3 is TGTGCCAGCAGCTTAGGGACAGCTTCCTCTGGAAACACCATATATTTT. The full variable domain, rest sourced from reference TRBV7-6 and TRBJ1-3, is GAGVSQSPRYKVTKRGQDVALRCDPISGHVSLYWYRQALGQGPEFLTYFNYEAQQDKSGLPNDRFSAERPEGSISTLTIQRTEQRDSAMYRCASSLGTASSGNTIYFGEGSWLTVV.

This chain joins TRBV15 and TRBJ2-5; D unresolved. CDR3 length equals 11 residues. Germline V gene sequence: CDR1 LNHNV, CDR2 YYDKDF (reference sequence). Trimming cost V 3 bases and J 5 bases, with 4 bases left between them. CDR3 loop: CATSREETQYF. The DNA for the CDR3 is TGTGCCACCAGCAGGGAGGAGACCCAGTACTTC. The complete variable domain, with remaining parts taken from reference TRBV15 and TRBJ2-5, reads DAMVIQNPRYQVTQFGKPVTLSCSQTLNHNVMYWYQQKSSQAPKLLFHYYDKDFNNEADTPDNFQSRRPNTSFCFLDIRSPGLGDTAMYLCATSREETQYFGPGTRLLVL.

CDR3 coding DNA: TGTGCCAGCAGTCCCGTATATGGAAACACCATATATTTT. As protein: CASSPVYGNTIYF. The chain carries TRBV6-6 and TRBJ1-3; D uncertain. CDR3 length: 13 amino acids. Per the germline V gene, CDR1 is MNHNY and CDR2 is SVGAGI (reference sequence). V lost 5 bases and J lost 3, with 8 bases in between.

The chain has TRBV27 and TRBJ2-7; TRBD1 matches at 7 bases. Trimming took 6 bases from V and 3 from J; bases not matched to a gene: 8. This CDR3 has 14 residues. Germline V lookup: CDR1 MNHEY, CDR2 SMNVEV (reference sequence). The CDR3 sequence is CASSPGAGGYEQYF. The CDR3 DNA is TGTGCCAGCAGCCCAGGGGCAGGGGGCTACGAGCAGTACTTC.

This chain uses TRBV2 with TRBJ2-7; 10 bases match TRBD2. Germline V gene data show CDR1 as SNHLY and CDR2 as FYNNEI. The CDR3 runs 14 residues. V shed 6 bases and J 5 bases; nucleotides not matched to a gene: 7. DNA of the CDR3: TGTGCCAGCAGCTCTACTAGCGGGAAGGACGAGCAGTACTTC. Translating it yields CASSSTSGKDEQYF.

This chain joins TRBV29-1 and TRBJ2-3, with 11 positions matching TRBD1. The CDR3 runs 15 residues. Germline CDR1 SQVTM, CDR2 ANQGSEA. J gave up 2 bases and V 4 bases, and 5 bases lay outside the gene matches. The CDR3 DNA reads TGCAGCGTTGCCGGGACAGGGGGATACACAGATACGCAGTATTTT. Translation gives CSVAGTGGYTDTQYF.

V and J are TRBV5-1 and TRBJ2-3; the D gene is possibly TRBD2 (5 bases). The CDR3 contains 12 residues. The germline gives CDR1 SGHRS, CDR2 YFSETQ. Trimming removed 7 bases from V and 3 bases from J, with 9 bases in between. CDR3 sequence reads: CASARETDTQYF. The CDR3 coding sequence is TGCGCCAGCGCCCGGGAAACAGATACGCAGTATTTT. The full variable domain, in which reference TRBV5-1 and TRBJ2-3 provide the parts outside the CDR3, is KAGVTQTPRYLIKTRGQQVTLSCSPISGHRSVSWYQQTPGQGLQFLFEYFSETQRNKGNFPGRFSGRQFSNSRSEMNVSTLELGDSALYLCASARETDTQYFGPGTRLTVL.

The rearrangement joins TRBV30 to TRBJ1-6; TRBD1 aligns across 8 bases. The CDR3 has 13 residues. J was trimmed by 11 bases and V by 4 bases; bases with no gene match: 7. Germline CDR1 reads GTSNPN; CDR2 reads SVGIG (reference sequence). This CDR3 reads CAWTGQGMTPLHF. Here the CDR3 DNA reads TGTGCCTGGACCGGACAGGGTATGACACCCCTCCACTTT. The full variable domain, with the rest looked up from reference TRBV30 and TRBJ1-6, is SQTIHQWPATLVQPVGSPLSLECTVEGTSNPNLYWYRQAAGRGLQLLFYSVGIGQISSEVPQNLSASRPQDRQFILSSKKLLLSDSGFYLCAWTGQGMTPLHFGNGTRLTVT.

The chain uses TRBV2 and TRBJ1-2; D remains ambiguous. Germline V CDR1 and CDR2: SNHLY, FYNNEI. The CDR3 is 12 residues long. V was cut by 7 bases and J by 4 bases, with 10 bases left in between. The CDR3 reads CASTAGPYGYTF. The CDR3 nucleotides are TGTGCCAGCACGGCAGGTCCCTATGGCTACACCTTC.

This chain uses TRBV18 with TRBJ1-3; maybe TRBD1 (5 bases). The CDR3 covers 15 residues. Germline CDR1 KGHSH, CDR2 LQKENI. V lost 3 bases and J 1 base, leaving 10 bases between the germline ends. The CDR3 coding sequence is TGTGCCAGCTCACCCCTAGGGGAATCTGGAAACACCATATATTTT. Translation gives CASSPLGESGNTIYF.

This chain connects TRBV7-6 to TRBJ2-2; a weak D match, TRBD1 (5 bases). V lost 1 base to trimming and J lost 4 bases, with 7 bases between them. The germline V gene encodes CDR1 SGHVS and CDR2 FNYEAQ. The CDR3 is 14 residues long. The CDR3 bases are TGTGCCAGCAGCTTAGGACAGTCCACCGGGGAGCTGTTTTTT. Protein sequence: CASSLGQSTGELFF.

DNA for the CDR3: TGCGCCAGCAGTGAGGAATACAGGGACGAGCAGTACTTC. It is translated as CASSEEYRDEQYF. The chain joins TRBV10-2 to TRBJ2-7; D might be TRBD1 (6 bases). With 2 bases removed from V and 5 bases from J, the gap between germline ends came to 10 bases. This CDR3 has 13 amino acids. CDR1 is WSHSY, CDR2 SAAADI, per germline.

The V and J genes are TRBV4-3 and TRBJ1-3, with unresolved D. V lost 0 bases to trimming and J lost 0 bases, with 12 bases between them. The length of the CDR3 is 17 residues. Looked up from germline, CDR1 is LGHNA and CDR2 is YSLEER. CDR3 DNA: TGCGCCAGCAGCCAAGAGATCTCCACTCTCTCTGGAAACACCATATATTTT. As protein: CASSQEISTLSGNTIYF.

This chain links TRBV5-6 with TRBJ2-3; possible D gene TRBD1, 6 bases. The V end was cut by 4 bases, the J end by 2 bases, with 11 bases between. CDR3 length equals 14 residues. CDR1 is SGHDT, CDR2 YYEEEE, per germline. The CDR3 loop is CASSPGQYTDTQYF. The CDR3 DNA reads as TGTGCCAGCAGCCCAGGACAGTACACAGATACGCAGTATTTT. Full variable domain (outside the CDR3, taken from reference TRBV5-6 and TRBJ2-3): DAGVTQSPTHLIKTRGQQVTLRCSPKSGHDTVSWYQQALGQGPQFIFQYYEEEERQRGNFPDRFSGHQFPNYSSELNVNALLLGDSALYLCASSPGQYTDTQYFGPGTRLTVL.

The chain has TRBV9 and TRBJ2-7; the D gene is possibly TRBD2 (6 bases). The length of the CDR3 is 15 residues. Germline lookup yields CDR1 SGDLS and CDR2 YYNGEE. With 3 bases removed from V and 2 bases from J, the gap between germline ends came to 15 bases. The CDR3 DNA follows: TGTGCCAGCAGCGCGACCGGAGGGCCAACCTACGAGCAGTACTTC. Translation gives CASSATGGPTYEQYF.

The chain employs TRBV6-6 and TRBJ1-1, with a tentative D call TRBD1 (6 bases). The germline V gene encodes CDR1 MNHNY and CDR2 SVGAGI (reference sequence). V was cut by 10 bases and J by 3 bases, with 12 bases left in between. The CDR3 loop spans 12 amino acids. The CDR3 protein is CATSGQDTEAFF. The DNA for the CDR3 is TGTGCCACGTCGGGACAAGACACTGAAGCTTTCTTT.

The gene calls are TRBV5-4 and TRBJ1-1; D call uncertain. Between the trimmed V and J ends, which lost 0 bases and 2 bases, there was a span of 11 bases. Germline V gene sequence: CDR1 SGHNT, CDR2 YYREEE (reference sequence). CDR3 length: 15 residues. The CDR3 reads CASSLVWGGNTEAFF. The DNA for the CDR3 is TGTGCCAGCAGCTTGGTCTGGGGAGGAAACACTGAAGCTTTCTTT.

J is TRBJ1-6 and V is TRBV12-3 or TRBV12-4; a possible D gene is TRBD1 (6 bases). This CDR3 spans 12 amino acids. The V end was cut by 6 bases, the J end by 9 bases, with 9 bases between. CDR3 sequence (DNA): TGTGCCAGCAGCCCACAGGGTTCACCCCTCCACTTT. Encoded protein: CASSPQGSPLHF.

DNA of the CDR3: TGTGCCAGTAGTATTTATGGCCAGGGGCGAGGGAATCAGCCCCAGCATTTT. Translated, it gives CASSIYGQGRGNQPQHF. This chain connects TRBV19 to TRBJ1-5; a possible D gene is TRBD1 (6 bases). V shed 3 bases and J shed 4 bases, with 19 bases lying between them. Germline loops: CDR1 LNHDA, CDR2 SQIVND (reference sequence). The CDR3 loop spans 17 amino acids.

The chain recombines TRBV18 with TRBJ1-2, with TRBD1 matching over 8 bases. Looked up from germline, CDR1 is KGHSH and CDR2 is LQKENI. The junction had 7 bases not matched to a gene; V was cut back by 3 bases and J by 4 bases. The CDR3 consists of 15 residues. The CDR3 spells CASSPSGTGGYGYTF. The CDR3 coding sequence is TGTGCCAGCTCACCCTCCGGGACAGGAGGCTATGGCTACACCTTC.

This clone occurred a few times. The DNA of the CDR3 is TGTGCCAGCAGTTTCACCCGGGAGACCCAGTACTTC. Its translation: CASSFTRETQYF. The chain has TRBV28 and TRBJ2-5; D call uncertain. Germline values: CDR1 MDHEN, CDR2 SYDVKM. The CDR3 extends over 12 amino acids. The V end was cut by 3 bases, the J end by 5 bases, with 7 bases between.

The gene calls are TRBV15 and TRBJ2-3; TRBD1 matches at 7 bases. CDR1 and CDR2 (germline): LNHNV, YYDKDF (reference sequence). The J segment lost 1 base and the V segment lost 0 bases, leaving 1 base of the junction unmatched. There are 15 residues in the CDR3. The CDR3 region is CATSRDGQGTDTQYF. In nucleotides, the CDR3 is TGTGCCACCAGCAGAGATGGACAGGGCACAGATACGCAGTATTTT.

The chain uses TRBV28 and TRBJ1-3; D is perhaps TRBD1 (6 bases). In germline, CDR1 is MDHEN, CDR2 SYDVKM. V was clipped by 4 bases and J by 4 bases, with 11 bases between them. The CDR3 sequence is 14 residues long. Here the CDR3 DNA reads TGTGCCAGCAGTTCGACAGGAGTAGGAAACACCATATATTTT. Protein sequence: CASSSTGVGNTIYF.

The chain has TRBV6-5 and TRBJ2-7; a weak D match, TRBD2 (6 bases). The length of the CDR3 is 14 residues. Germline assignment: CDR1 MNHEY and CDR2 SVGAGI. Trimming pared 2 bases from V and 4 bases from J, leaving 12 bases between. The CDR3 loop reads CASSYGGSRYEQYF. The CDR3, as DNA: TGTGCCAGCAGTTACGGAGGGAGTCGGTACGAGCAGTACTTC.

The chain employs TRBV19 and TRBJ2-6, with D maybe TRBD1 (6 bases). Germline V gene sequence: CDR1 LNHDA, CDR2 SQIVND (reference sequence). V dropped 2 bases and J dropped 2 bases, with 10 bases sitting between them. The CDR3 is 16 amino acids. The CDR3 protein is CASSILWDTGANVLTF. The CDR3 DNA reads TGTGCCAGTAGTATATTATGGGACACTGGGGCCAACGTCCTGACTTTC.

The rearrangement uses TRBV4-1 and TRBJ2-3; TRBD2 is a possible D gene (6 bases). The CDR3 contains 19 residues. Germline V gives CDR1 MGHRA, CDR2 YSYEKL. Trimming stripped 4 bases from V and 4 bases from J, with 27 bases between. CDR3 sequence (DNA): TGCGCCAGCAGCCTCGGACTATCGAGTAGGTGGGAAGCAGCAGATACGCAGTATTTT. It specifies CASSLGLSSRWEAADTQYF.